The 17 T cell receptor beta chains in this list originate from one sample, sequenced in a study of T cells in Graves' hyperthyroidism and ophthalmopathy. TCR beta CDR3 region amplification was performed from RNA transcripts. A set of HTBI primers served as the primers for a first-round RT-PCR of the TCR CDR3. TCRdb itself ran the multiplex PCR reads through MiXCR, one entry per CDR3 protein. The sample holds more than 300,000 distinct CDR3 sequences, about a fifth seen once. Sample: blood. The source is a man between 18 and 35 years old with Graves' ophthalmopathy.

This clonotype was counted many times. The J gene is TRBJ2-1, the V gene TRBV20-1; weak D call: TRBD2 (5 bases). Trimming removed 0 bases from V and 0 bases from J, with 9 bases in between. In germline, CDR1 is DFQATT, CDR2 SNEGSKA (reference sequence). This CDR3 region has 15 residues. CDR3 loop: CSARESGSSYNEQFF. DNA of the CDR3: TGCAGTGCTAGAGAAAGCGGTAGCTCCTACAATGAGCAGTTCTTC.

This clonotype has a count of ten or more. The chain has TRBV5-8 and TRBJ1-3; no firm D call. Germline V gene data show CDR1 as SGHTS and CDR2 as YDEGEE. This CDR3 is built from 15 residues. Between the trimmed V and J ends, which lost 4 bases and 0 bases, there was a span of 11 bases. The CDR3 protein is CASSRGTISGNTIYF. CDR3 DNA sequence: TGTGCCAGCAGCCGCGGCACGATCTCTGGAAACACCATATATTTT.

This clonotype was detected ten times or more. The CDR3 loop is CASSLQVTEAFF. The DNA of the CDR3 is TGTGCCAGCAGTTTGCAGGTAACTGAAGCTTTCTTT. The chain uses TRBV28 and TRBJ1-1; D is unclear. V lost 3 bases to trimming and J lost 5 bases, with 7 bases between them. CDR1 is MDHEN, CDR2 SYDVKM, per germline. The length of the CDR3 is 12 residues. Together with reference TRBV28 and TRBJ1-1, the CDR3 gives the full variable domain: DVKVTQSSRYLVKRTGEKVFLECVQDMDHENMFWYRQDPGLGLRLIYFSYDVKMKEKGDIPEGYSVSREKKERFSLILESASTNQTSMYLCASSLQVTEAFFGQGTRLTVV.

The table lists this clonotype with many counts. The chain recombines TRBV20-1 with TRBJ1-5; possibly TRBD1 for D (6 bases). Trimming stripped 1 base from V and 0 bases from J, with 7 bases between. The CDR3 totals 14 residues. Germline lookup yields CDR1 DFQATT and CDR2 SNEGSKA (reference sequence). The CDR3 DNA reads TGCAGTGCTAGAGGACAGGTTAGCAATCAGCCCCAGCATTTT. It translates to CSARGQVSNQPQHF.

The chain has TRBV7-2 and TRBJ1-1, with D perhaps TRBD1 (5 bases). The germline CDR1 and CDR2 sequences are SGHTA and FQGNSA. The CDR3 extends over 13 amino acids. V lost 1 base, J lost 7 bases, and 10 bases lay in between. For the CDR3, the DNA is TGTGCCAGCAGCTTAGATGGGGGGAGTGAAGCTTTCTTT. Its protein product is CASSLDGGSEAFF. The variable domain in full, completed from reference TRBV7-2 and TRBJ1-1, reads GAGVSQSPSNKVTEKGKDVELRCDPISGHTALYWYRQSLGQGLEFLIYFQGNSAPDKSGLPSDRFSAERTGGSVSTLTIQRTQQEDSAVYLCASSLDGGSEAFFGQGTRLTVV.

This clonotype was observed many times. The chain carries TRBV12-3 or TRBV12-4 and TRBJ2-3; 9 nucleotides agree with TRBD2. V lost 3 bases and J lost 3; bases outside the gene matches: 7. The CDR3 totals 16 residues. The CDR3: CASSLMRGGRTDTQYF. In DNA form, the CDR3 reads TGTGCCAGCAGTTTGATGCGGGGGGGCCGGACAGATACGCAGTATTTT.

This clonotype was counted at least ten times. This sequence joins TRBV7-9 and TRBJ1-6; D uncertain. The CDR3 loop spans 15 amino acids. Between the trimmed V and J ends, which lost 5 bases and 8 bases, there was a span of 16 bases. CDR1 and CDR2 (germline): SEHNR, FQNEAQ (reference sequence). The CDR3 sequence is CASSLQESRDSPLHF. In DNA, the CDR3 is TGTGCCAGCAGCCTGCAGGAGAGCCGTGATTCACCCCTCCACTTT.

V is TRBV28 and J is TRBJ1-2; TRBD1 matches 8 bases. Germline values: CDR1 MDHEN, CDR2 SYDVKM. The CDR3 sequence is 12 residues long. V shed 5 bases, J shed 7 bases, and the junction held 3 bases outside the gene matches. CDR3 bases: TGTGCCAGCAGTGCCCAGGGGGCTGGCTACACCTTC. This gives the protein CASSAQGAGYTF.

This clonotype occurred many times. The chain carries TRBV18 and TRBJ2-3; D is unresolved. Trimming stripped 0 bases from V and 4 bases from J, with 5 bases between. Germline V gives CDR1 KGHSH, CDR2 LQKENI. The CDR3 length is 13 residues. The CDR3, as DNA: TGTGCCAGCTCACCACCGGGGTCAGATACGCAGTATTTT. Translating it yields CASSPPGSDTQYF.

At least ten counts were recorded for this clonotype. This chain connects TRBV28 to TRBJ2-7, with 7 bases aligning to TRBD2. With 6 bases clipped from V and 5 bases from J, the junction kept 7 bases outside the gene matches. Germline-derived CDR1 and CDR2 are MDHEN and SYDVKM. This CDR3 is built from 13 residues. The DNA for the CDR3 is TGTGCCAGCAGAGCGGGGCTTGACGACGAGCAGTACTTC. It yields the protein CASRAGLDDEQYF.

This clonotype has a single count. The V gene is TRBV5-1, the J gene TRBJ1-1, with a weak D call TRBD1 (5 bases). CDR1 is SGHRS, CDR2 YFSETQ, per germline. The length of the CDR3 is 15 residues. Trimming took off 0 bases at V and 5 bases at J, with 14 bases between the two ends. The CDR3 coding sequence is TGCGCCAGCAGCTTGGAGTCAGAGCAGGGAACTGAAGCTTTCTTT. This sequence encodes CASSLESEQGTEAFF.

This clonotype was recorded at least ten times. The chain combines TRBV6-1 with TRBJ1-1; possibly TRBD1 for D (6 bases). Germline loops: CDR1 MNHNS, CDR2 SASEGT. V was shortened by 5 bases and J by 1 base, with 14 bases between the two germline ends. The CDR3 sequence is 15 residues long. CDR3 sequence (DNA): TGTGCCAGCAGTAAATACAGGGACGGGAACACTGAAGCTTTCTTT. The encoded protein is CASSKYRDGNTEAFF.

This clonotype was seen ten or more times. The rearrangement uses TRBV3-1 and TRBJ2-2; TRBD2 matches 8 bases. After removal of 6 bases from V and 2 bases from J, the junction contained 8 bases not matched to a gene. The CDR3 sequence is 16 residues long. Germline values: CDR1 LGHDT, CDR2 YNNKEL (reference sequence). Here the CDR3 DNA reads TGTGCCAGCAGGCCCATAGCGGGGCCTAACACCGGGGAGCTGTTTTTT. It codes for CASRPIAGPNTGELFF.

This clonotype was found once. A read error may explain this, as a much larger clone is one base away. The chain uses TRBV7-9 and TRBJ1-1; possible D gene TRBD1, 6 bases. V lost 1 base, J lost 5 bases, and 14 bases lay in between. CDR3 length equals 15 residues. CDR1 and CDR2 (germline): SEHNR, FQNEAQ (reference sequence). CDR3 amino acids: CASSLGGQQYTEAFF. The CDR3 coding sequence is TGTGCCAGCAGCTTAGGCGGACAGCAGTATACTGAAGCTTTCTTT.

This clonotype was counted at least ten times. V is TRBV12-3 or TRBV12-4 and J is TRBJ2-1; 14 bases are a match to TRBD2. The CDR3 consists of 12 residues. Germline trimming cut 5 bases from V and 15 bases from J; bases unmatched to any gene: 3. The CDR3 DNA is TGTGCCAGCAGTCCGGGACTAGCGGGGGCGTTCTTC. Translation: CASSPGLAGAFF.

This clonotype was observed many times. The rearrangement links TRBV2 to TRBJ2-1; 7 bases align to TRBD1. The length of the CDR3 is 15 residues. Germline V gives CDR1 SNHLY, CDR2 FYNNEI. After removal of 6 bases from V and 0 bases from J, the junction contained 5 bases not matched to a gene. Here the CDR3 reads CASRDRTSSYNEQFF. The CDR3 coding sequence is TGTGCCAGCAGGGACAGGACGAGCTCCTACAATGAGCAGTTCTTC.

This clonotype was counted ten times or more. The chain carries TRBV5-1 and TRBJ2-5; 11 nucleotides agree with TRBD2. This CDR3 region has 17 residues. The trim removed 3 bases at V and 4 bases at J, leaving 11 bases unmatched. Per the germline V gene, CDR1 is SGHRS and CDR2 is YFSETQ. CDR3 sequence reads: CASSSHSFTSGGETQYF. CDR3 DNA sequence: TGCGCCAGCAGCTCCCACTCCTTTACTAGCGGGGGAGAGACCCAGTACTTC. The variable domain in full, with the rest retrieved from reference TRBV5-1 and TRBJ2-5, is KAGVTQTPRYLIKTRGQQVTLSCSPISGHRSVSWYQQTPGQGLQFLFEYFSETQRNKGNFPGRFSGRQFSNSRSEMNVSTLELGDSALYLCASSSHSFTSGGETQYFGPGTRLLVL.